These 19 T cell receptor beta chains were sequenced from one sample in a study of blood T cell repertoires in COVID-19. TCRdb's table, derived via immunoSEQ multiplex PCR, lists solely in-frame clones and lacks some. The repertoire holds 150,000 or so clones, about 86% seen once, with approximately 8.3% in the top ten. The source material was peripheral blood. These receptors all stem from a woman aged 55-70 years with acute or convalescent COVID-19.

This chain connects TRBV19 to TRBJ2-6, with D possibly being TRBD1 (6 bases). V lost 6 bases, J lost 0 bases, and 9 bases lay in between. Germline V lookup: CDR1 LNHDA, CDR2 SQIVND (reference sequence). This CDR3 has 15 residues. This CDR3 reads CASRPQGSGANVLTF. The CDR3, as DNA: TGTGCCAGTAGGCCACAGGGCTCTGGGGCCAACGTCCTGACTTTC.

The chain uses TRBV4-1 and TRBJ2-2, with unresolved D. The CDR3 is made up of 19 amino acids. V lost 0 bases and J 2 bases, leaving 19 bases between the germline ends. Germline V gene sequence: CDR1 MGHRA, CDR2 YSYEKL. CDR3 sequence reads: CASSQDGPRRSLNTGELFF. The CDR3 DNA reads as TGCGCCAGCAGCCAAGATGGGCCTCGTCGCAGCCTCAACACCGGGGAGCTGTTTTTT.

The chain carries TRBV7-9 and TRBJ2-3; 9 nucleotides match TRBD2. The CDR3 covers 15 residues. Germline assignment: CDR1 SEHNR and CDR2 FQNEAQ (reference sequence). V shed 5 bases, J shed 6 bases, and the junction held 9 bases outside the gene matches. This CDR3 reads CASSPGLAGYDTQYF. In DNA form, the CDR3 reads TGTGCCAGCAGCCCAGGCCTAGCGGGGTACGATACGCAGTATTTT.

The genes are TRBV18 and TRBJ1-1; D is ambiguous. This CDR3 spans 13 amino acids. CDR1 KGHSH and CDR2 LQKENI come from the germline V gene. Trimming stripped 2 bases from V and 5 bases from J, with 9 bases between. The CDR3: CASSPTEGTEAFF. The CDR3 DNA follows: TGTGCCAGCTCACCAACGGAGGGAACTGAAGCTTTCTTT.

V gene TRBV7-6 combines with J gene TRBJ2-2; the match to TRBD2 covers 10 bases. Germline V gene data show CDR1 as SGHVS and CDR2 as FNYEAQ. The ends lost 5 bases at V and 3 bases at J; junction bases unmatched: 6. The CDR3 spans 16 residues. This CDR3 reads CASSLTSGADTGELFF. The DNA for the CDR3 is TGTGCCAGCAGCCTAACTAGCGGGGCCGACACCGGGGAGCTGTTTTTT.

The chain has TRBV4-1 and TRBJ2-5, with TRBD2 matching 7 bases. CDR1 is MGHRA and CDR2 is YSYEKL in the germline V gene. V was clipped by 1 base and J by 4 bases; unmatched bases: 9. This CDR3 region has 16 residues. CDR3 sequence reads: CASSQGGSGVRETQYF. The CDR3, as DNA: TGCGCCAGCAGCCAAGGTGGCAGCGGGGTCAGAGAGACCCAGTACTTC.

The V call is TRBV9, the J call TRBJ1-1; D is possibly TRBD1 (6 bases). The V gene's germline CDR1 is SGDLS and CDR2 YYNGEE. The CDR3 runs 15 residues. V was clipped by 4 bases and J by 10 bases, with 23 bases between them. The CDR3: CASSPRYGGAVGAFF. As DNA, the CDR3 is TGTGCCAGCAGCCCCCGATACGGGGGGGCGGTGGGAGCTTTCTTT.

There are a few counts of this clone. Written as DNA, the CDR3 is TGTGCCAGCAGCCAAGATCCGGCAGGGGGCTATGGCTACACCTTC. This gives the protein CASSQDPAGGYGYTF. The V gene is TRBV3-1 (or the pseudogene TRBV3-2), the J gene TRBJ1-2, with 7 bases identical to TRBD1. Germline loops: CDR1 LGHDT, CDR2 YNNKEL (reference sequence). V lost 0 bases, J lost 4 bases, and 5 bases stayed unmatched. CDR3 length: 15 amino acids.

The chain is built from TRBV5-1 and TRBJ1-2; D not certain. With 5 bases removed from V and 5 bases from J, the gap between germline ends came to 16 bases. The CDR3 consists of 14 residues. Germline CDR1 is SGHRS and CDR2 is YFSETQ. The CDR3, as DNA: TGCGCCAGCAGTCCCGGCCACGGGGAGTATGGCTACACCTTC. Translation: CASSPGHGEYGYTF. The variable domain in full, with the rest retrieved from reference TRBV5-1 and TRBJ1-2, is KAGVTQTPRYLIKTRGQQVTLSCSPISGHRSVSWYQQTPGQGLQFLFEYFSETQRNKGNFPGRFSGRQFSNSRSEMNVSTLELGDSALYLCASSPGHGEYGYTFGSGTRLTVV.

The V and J genes are TRBV4-2 and TRBJ1-1, with D uncertain. Germline CDR1 LGHNA, CDR2 YNFKEQ. The CDR3 is made up of 21 amino acids. V was clipped by 4 bases and J by 2 bases, with 32 bases between them. As DNA, the CDR3 is TGTGCCAGCAGCCTTCACTTGGTCCCCGCCAGGCACCCCGATCACAACACTGAAGCTTTCTTT. As protein: CASSLHLVPARHPDHNTEAFF.

The rearrangement links TRBV28 to TRBJ1-6, with a weak D call TRBD1 (6 bases). Per the germline V gene, CDR1 is MDHEN and CDR2 is SYDVKM. CDR3 size: 15 residues. V lost 3 bases and J lost 10, with 16 bases in between. The CDR3 DNA follows: TGTGCCAGCAGTTTTTTAGGGGAGGGGACATCACCCCTCCACTTT. This codes for CASSFLGEGTSPLHF.

This clone was counted a few times. V usage is TRBV7-6 and J usage is TRBJ2-1, with TRBD2 as a possible D gene (6 bases). V was trimmed by 6 bases and J by 2 bases, leaving 17 bases between them. The CDR3 totals 16 residues. From germline, CDR1 is SGHVS and CDR2 FNYEAQ. In DNA form, the CDR3 reads TGTGCCAGCAGTCTAGACGGGGGATACCCCTACAATGAGCAGTTCTTC. Translating it yields CASSLDGGYPYNEQFF.

The J gene is TRBJ2-7, the V gene TRBV24-1; tentatively, D is TRBD1 (7 bases). Trimming pared 5 bases from V and 2 bases from J, leaving 15 bases between. The CDR3 loop spans 15 amino acids. Germline V gene lookup returns CDR1 KGHDR and CDR2 SFDVKD. The CDR3 bases are TGTGCCACCAGTGGCGGGACAGCTTCCCCCTACGAGCAGTACTTC. It is translated as CATSGGTASPYEQYF.

The V gene is TRBV5-6, the J gene TRBJ1-1; 7 nucleotides line up with TRBD1. V dropped 3 bases and J dropped 1; count of bases not matched to a gene: 3. The CDR3 sequence is 14 residues long. The germline V gene encodes CDR1 SGHDT and CDR2 YYEEEE. CDR3 sequence (DNA): TGTGCCAGCAGCTGGGGACAGAGGAACACTGAAGCTTTCTTT. The encoded protein is CASSWGQRNTEAFF. Based on the CDR3 plus reference TRBV5-6 and TRBJ1-1, the full variable domain is DAGVTQSPTHLIKTRGQQVTLRCSPKSGHDTVSWYQQALGQGPQFIFQYYEEEERQRGNFPDRFSGHQFPNYSSELNVNALLLGDSALYLCASSWGQRNTEAFFGQGTRLTVV.

The chain carries TRBV20-1 and TRBJ2-7, with TRBD2 matching 9 bases. CDR3 length: 11 amino acids. In germline, CDR1 is DFQATT, CDR2 SNEGSKA (reference sequence). V shed 8 bases, J shed 5 bases, and the junction held 4 bases outside the gene matches. DNA for the CDR3: TGCAGTTCGACTAGCGGTCACGAGCAGTACTTC. This sequence encodes CSSTSGHEQYF.

The chain couples TRBV28 to TRBJ2-7; TRBD2 matches 10 bases. Unmatched junction bases numbered 4, after V lost 6 bases and J lost 2 bases. This CDR3 is 14 amino acids long. Germline V gene sequence: CDR1 MDHEN, CDR2 SYDVKM. CDR3 loop: CASRTTSGPYEQYF. CDR3 DNA: TGTGCCAGCAGAACGACTAGCGGGCCCTACGAGCAGTACTTC.

The chain employs TRBV7-9 and TRBJ2-3, with TRBD2 matching over 7 bases. This CDR3 has 12 residues. J lost 9 bases, V lost 5 bases, and 5 bases had no gene match. Germline V CDR1 and CDR2: SEHNR, FQNEAQ (reference sequence). CDR3 amino acids: CASSQSGATQYF. The CDR3 DNA reads TGTGCCAGCAGCCAGAGCGGGGCAACGCAGTATTTT.

This chain connects TRBV9 to TRBJ2-3; 11 nucleotides match TRBD1. Looked up from germline, CDR1 is SGDLS and CDR2 is YYNGEE. With V trimmed by 3 bases and J by 3 bases, 3 bases remained unmatched. The CDR3 totals 15 residues. CDR3 protein: CASSGDRGVTDTQYF. The CDR3 DNA reads TGTGCCAGCAGCGGGGACAGGGGGGTTACAGATACGCAGTATTTT.

In its sample, this clone was seen once. The rearrangement uses TRBV2 and TRBJ2-5, with D uncertain. Germline V gives CDR1 SNHLY, CDR2 FYNNEI. This CDR3 region has 12 residues. Trimming removed 3 bases at V and 9 bases at J, with 11 bases between. The CDR3 sequence is CASSERDKAQYF. In DNA, the CDR3 is TGTGCCAGCAGTGAGAGAGACAAGGCCCAGTACTTC. The full variable domain, with the rest looked up from reference TRBV2 and TRBJ2-5, is EPEVTQTPSHQVTQMGQEVILRCVPISNHLYFYWYRQILGQKVEFLVSFYNNEISEKSEIFDDQFSVERPDGSNFTLKIRSTKLEDSAMYFCASSERDKAQYFGPGTRLLVL.